The source of this T cell receptor (beta chain) is a study of blood T cell repertoires in COVID-19. Across the whole study: Samples of COVID-19 (acute and convalescent) were obtained from the United States, Italy and Spain. Nucleic acid was either cDNA or gDNA, and it came from T cells, B-cell-depleted T cells, or PBMCs.

Per the authors' pipeline: Reference gene primer amplification gave estimated nucleated cell counts. The method was immunoSEQ multiplex PCR; TCRdb's version includes in-frame clones alone and lacks a portion of them. V, J and clone size were drawn from that table, and D and trimming were deduced from the DNA. The sample holds about 42,000 clones, around four fifths seen once. The V gene lost 3 bases and the J gene lost 2 bases, with 11 bases spanning the gap. Germline V lookup: CDR1 GTSNPN, CDR2 SVGIG (reference sequence). This CDR3 spans 14 amino acids. This TCR was sampled from a man aged 50-60 years with active COVID-19. The chain uses TRBV30 and TRBJ1-3; D call uncertain. The sequenced sample was peripheral blood. The CDR3 nucleotides are TGTGCCTGGAGGAGTACAACAGCTGGAAACACCATATATTTT. Its translation is CAWRSTTAGNTIYF.